Sequencing of this T cell receptor beta chain was carried out in a study of cytotoxic CD8 clonotypes in ibrutinib-treated CLL. TCRdb keeps only in-frame clones here, not all; method: immunoSEQ multiplex PCR. Seen here are about 140,000 clones, around 84% observed once, and the top ten hold approximately 7.6%. The CDR3 is made up of 13 amino acids. Germline CDR1 is SNHLY and CDR2 is FYNNEI. V gave up 4 bases and J gave up 4 bases, with 11 bases separating them. This chain uses TRBV2 with TRBJ2-7; D might be TRBD2 (5 bases). This sample comprised PBMCs, obtained after 36 months of ibrutinib treatment. The TCR comes from a human donor with chronic lymphocytic leukemia. The CDR3 loop is CASSGLLSYEQYF. The CDR3, as DNA: TGTGCCAGCAGTGGACTACTATCATACGAGCAGTACTTC.